This TCR beta chain is from a study of regulatory T cells in long-lasting Graves disease. Study-level results: Persistent Graves' patients showed less TCR diversity than newly diagnosed ones. There were preferences for TRBV28, TRBJ1-2 and TRBJ2-5 in persistent disease.

Assembly of TCR beta libraries relied on iRepertoire HTBI primers together with Arm-PCR of CDR3 regions. TCRdb passed the multiplex PCR reads through MiXCR, listing each CDR3 protein once. The data hold hundreds of thousands of distinct CDR3 sequences, with about a sixth observed a single time. This clonotype appeared a few times. Its antigen is not known. The time point denotes: newly diagnosed GD, antithyroid drugs for less than 3 months. Following extraction of RNA from PBMCs, that RNA was used to make the TCR library. This CDR3 is 15 amino acids long. The V segment lost 4 bases and the J segment 3 bases; nucleotides outside the gene matches: 5. The germline CDR1 and CDR2 sequences are LNHDA and SQIVND (reference sequence). The same specimen was also included in a second study, on T cells in Graves' hyperthyroidism and ophthalmopathy. That report notes: Appearing also in blood were most of the thyroid clonotypes expanded above 0.001.

Sequenced here: peripheral blood mononuclear cells (PBMCs), sampled at new diagnosis, from a patient treated with antithyroid drugs. The TCR was taken from a woman aged 30 to 39 with Graves disease. V usage is TRBV19 and J usage is TRBJ2-4, with TRBD1 matching over 8 bases. Here the CDR3 reads CASSSTGGVKNIQYF. The CDR3 DNA reads as TGTGCCAGTAGTAGTACAGGGGGAGTCAAAAACATTCAGTACTTC.